This passage covers 24 T cell receptor beta chains from one sample sequenced in a study of OX40 agonist ivuxolimab in advanced cancers. Method: immunoSEQ multiplex PCR; TCRdb's copy keeps in-frame clones and lacks some. The repertoire holds 76,000 or so clones, with roughly nine tenths as singletons. This material consisted of CD4+ or CD8+ T cells sorted from blood, taken in a trial of the OX40 agonist ivuxolimab. The origin of the receptors is an adult with an advanced solid tumor such as melanoma, head and neck, liver or kidney cancer.

The chain employs TRBV11-2 and TRBJ2-1; TRBD1 agrees at 7 bases. The CDR3 has 15 amino acids. Germline assignment: CDR1 SGHAT and CDR2 FQNNGV. J gave up 6 bases and V 5 bases, and 10 bases lay outside the gene matches. The CDR3, as DNA: TGTGCCAGCAGCCCGGGACAGCCGTCAATCAATGAGCAGTTCTTC. It yields the protein CASSPGQPSINEQFF. Drawing the rest from reference TRBV11-2 and TRBJ2-1, the complete variable domain is EAGVAQSPRYKIIEKRQSVAFWCNPISGHATLYWYQQILGQGPKLLIQFQNNGVVDDSQLPKDRFSAERLKGVDSTLKIQPAKLEDSAVYLCASSPGQPSINEQFFGPGTRLTVL.

V gene TRBV5-7 combines with J gene TRBJ1-2, with no clear D. TRBV5-7 is noted as an ORF with a role that remains uncertain. CDR3 length: 16 amino acids. Between the trimmed V and J ends, which lost 2 bases and 2 bases, there was a span of 16 bases. As DNA, the CDR3 is TGTGCCAGCAGCTTAGCGTACCCGCACCTAAACTATGGCTACACCTTC. Translated, it gives CASSLAYPHLNYGYTF.

This sequence joins TRBV6-6 and TRBJ2-1, with TRBD2 matching 7 bases. CDR3 length: 15 residues. CDR1 MNHNY and CDR2 SVGAGI come from the germline V gene (reference sequence). Trimming cost V 1 base and J 3 bases; bases outside gene matches: 3. The CDR3 reads CASSYLGDYYNEQFF. Written as DNA, the CDR3 is TGTGCCAGCAGTTACTTGGGGGACTACTACAATGAGCAGTTCTTC.

V usage is TRBV7-6 and J usage is TRBJ1-5; 9 bases match TRBD1. The CDR3 totals 15 residues. V shed 1 base and J 5 bases; nucleotides not matched to a gene: 3. Germline CDR1 is SGHVS and CDR2 is FNYEAQ. The CDR3 loop is CASSLETGGHQPQHF. CDR3 nucleotide sequence: TGTGCCAGCAGCTTAGAGACAGGGGGTCATCAGCCCCAGCATTTT.

This clone was recorded only once. The V gene is TRBV6-5, the J gene TRBJ2-7; 9 nucleotides line up with TRBD2. CDR1 and CDR2 (germline): MNHEY, SVGAGI. The CDR3 is 15 amino acids. V shed 0 bases and J 0 bases; nucleotides not matched to a gene: 0. Here the CDR3 reads CASSYSTSGSYEQYF. The CDR3 DNA reads as TGTGCCAGCAGTTACTCGACTAGCGGCTCCTACGAGCAGTACTTC.

This chain uses TRBV6-6 with TRBJ2-1; 11 bases agree with TRBD1. The CDR3 spans 14 residues. Germline V gene sequence: CDR1 MNHNY, CDR2 SVGAGI (reference sequence). V was pared by 6 bases and J by 4 bases, with 2 bases of the junction left unmatched. In DNA form, the CDR3 reads TGTGCCAGCAGGGGACAGGGGGTTTACAATGAGCAGTTCTTC. It specifies CASRGQGVYNEQFF.

The chain is built from TRBV29-1 and TRBJ2-1, with a weak D call TRBD1 (6 bases). V lost 7 bases to trimming and J lost 8 bases, with 15 bases between them. The CDR3 covers 12 residues. The V gene's germline CDR1 is SQVTM and CDR2 ANQGSEA. The CDR3 sequence is CSAELTGYEQFF. The CDR3 DNA sequence: TGCAGCGCAGAACTTACAGGGTATGAGCAGTTCTTC.

This clone was picked up one time. The gene calls are TRBV18 and TRBJ1-5; 9 nucleotides align to TRBD1. Germline V CDR1 and CDR2: KGHSH, LQKENI. The CDR3 totals 14 residues. With V trimmed by 4 bases and J by 8 bases, 6 bases remained unmatched. CDR3 region: CASSQDRGFEPQHF. The DNA of the CDR3 is TGTGCCAGCTCACAGGACAGGGGATTTGAGCCCCAGCATTTT.

V gene TRBV6-4 combines with J gene TRBJ2-1; weak D call: TRBD1 (6 bases). Germline CDR1 and CDR2: MRHNA and SNTAGT. V dropped 0 bases and J dropped 3 bases, with 12 bases sitting between them. This CDR3 is built from 16 residues. CDR3 amino acids: CASSDSAGDGYNEQFF. The CDR3, as DNA: TGTGCCAGCAGTGACTCGGCAGGGGACGGCTACAATGAGCAGTTCTTC.

The chain has TRBV11-2 and TRBJ2-1; D not resolved. The ends were cut back, 7 bases at V and 8 bases at J, with 12 bases in the middle. The CDR3 is 12 residues long. Germline V CDR1 and CDR2: SGHAT, FQNNGV. The CDR3: CASMGLPDEQFF. Written as DNA, the CDR3 is TGTGCCAGCATGGGCCTTCCGGATGAGCAGTTCTTC.

The CDR3 here is CASSLTGGNTEAFF. The CDR3 bases are TGTGCCAGCAGTCTTACAGGGGGGAACACTGAAGCTTTCTTT. This chain links TRBV6-5 with TRBJ1-1; 8 bases are shared with TRBD1. CDR3 size: 14 residues. J lost 1 base, V lost 5 bases, and 3 bases had no gene match. In germline, CDR1 is MNHEY, CDR2 SVGAGI.

The rearrangement links TRBV5-1 to TRBJ2-3, with 7 bases fitting TRBD1. The CDR3 is 17 amino acids. Per the germline V gene, CDR1 is SGHRS and CDR2 is YFSETQ. J was trimmed by 1 base and V by 2 bases; bases with no gene match: 10. The CDR3 reads CASSFITGEGGTDTQYF. The CDR3 DNA follows: TGCGCCAGCAGCTTCATTACAGGGGAAGGGGGCACAGATACGCAGTATTTT.

The V gene is TRBV30, the J gene TRBJ2-2; D ambiguous. CDR3 length equals 12 residues. V was pared by 5 bases and J by 6 bases, with 10 bases between. Per the germline V gene, CDR1 is GTSNPN and CDR2 is SVGIG (reference sequence). This CDR3 is CAWFARAGELFF. The CDR3 DNA is TGTGCCTGGTTTGCACGGGCCGGGGAGCTGTTTTTT.

The rearrangement joins TRBV5-8 to TRBJ2-7; no clear D gene. Looked up from germline, CDR1 is SGHTS and CDR2 is YDEGEE. This CDR3 is built from 13 residues. Trimming took off 1 base at V and 0 bases at J, with 5 bases between the two ends. This chain's CDR3 is CASSLPSSYEQYF. CDR3 DNA: TGTGCCAGCAGCTTGCCCAGCTCCTACGAGCAGTACTTC. The entire variable domain, with the rest obtained from reference TRBV5-8 and TRBJ2-7, is as follows: EAGVTQSPTHLIKTRGQQATLRCSPISGHTSVYWYQQALGLGLQFLLWYDEGEERNRGNFPPRFSGRQFPNYSSELNVNALELEDSALYLCASSLPSSYEQYFGPGTRLTVT.

The rearrangement joins TRBV18 to TRBJ2-7; tentatively, D is TRBD1 (6 bases). V was pared by 4 bases and J by 12 bases, with 13 bases between. CDR3 size: 11 residues. The germline V gene has CDR1 KGHSH and CDR2 LQKENI. The CDR3: CASSLQGLPYF. DNA of the CDR3: TGTGCCAGCTCACTACAGGGCCTCCCGTACTTC.

The gene calls are TRBV19 and TRBJ2-5, with D uncertain. V shed 4 bases and J shed 5 bases, with 11 bases lying between them. The CDR3 totals 13 residues. The germline CDR1 and CDR2 sequences are LNHDA and SQIVND (reference sequence). CDR3 protein: CASSKTRGETQYF. The CDR3 coding sequence is TGTGCCAGTAGTAAGACACGTGGGGAGACCCAGTACTTC.

The J gene is TRBJ1-3, the V gene TRBV5-1; D ambiguous. V was trimmed by 4 bases and J by 0 bases, leaving 11 bases between them. This CDR3 has 15 residues. Germline CDR1 SGHRS, CDR2 YFSETQ. As DNA, the CDR3 is TGCGCCAGCAGCGATTGGACCTACTCTGGAAACACCATATATTTT. It is translated as CASSDWTYSGNTIYF.

The chain recombines TRBV29-1 with TRBJ2-2; possible D gene TRBD2, 5 bases. The V end lost 2 bases, the J end lost 6 bases, and 19 bases lay between the germline ends. Germline V gene data show CDR1 as SQVTM and CDR2 as ANQGSEA. The CDR3 loop spans 16 amino acids. CDR3 protein: CSVEREEGEVPGELFF. For the CDR3, the DNA is TGCAGCGTTGAACGCGAAGAGGGAGAAGTCCCCGGGGAGCTGTTTTTT.

The chain carries TRBV2 and TRBJ1-3; D is unresolved. Germline assignment: CDR1 SNHLY and CDR2 FYNNEI. V lost 0 bases, J lost 6 bases, and 12 bases lay in between. The CDR3 is 15 amino acids. CDR3 loop: CASSEAPFSSNTIYF. Written as DNA, the CDR3 is TGTGCCAGCAGTGAAGCACCTTTTTCCTCAAACACCATATATTTT.

The J gene is TRBJ1-1, the V gene TRBV6-6, with a tentative D call TRBD1 (5 bases). The germline V and J ends were trimmed by 6 bases and 3 bases, with 14 bases remaining between them. Germline V gene data show CDR1 as MNHNY and CDR2 as SVGAGI (reference sequence). The CDR3 spans 14 residues. The CDR3: CASSRRDRHTEAFF. The CDR3, as DNA: TGTGCCAGCAGCCGTCGGGACCGACACACTGAAGCTTTCTTT.

The rearrangement uses TRBV11-2 and TRBJ1-1; possibly TRBD1 for D (6 bases). Germline V CDR1 and CDR2: SGHAT, FQNNGV. Trimming shortened V by 4 bases and J by 9 bases, and 21 bases separated the two germline ends. The CDR3 has 15 amino acids. This CDR3 is CASSSGRGGDPQAFF. CDR3 coding DNA: TGTGCCAGCAGCTCAGGGAGGGGGGGCGACCCGCAAGCTTTCTTT. The variable domain in full, completed from reference TRBV11-2 and TRBJ1-1, reads EAGVAQSPRYKIIEKRQSVAFWCNPISGHATLYWYQQILGQGPKLLIQFQNNGVVDDSQLPKDRFSAERLKGVDSTLKIQPAKLEDSAVYLCASSSGRGGDPQAFFGQGTRLTVV.

In its sample, this clone was seen once. The V gene is TRBV28, the J gene TRBJ2-1; 11 bases are shared with TRBD2. Germline V gene lookup returns CDR1 MDHEN and CDR2 SYDVKM. The trim removed 7 bases at V and 0 bases at J, leaving 8 bases unmatched. The CDR3 is 17 amino acids. The CDR3 region has the DNA TGTGCCAGCACCGAGACTAGCGGGGTTAGCTCCTACAATGAGCAGTTCTTC. Its protein is CASTETSGVSSYNEQFF.

This chain joins TRBV9 and TRBJ2-2, with TRBD2 identical over 7 bases. Germline trimming cut 4 bases from V and 3 bases from J; bases unmatched to any gene: 12. CDR1 and CDR2 (germline): SGDLS, YYNGEE. The CDR3 is 17 residues long. CDR3 coding DNA: TGTGCCAGCAGCAGCAAATTAGGACTAGGATACACCGGGGAGCTGTTTTTT. It encodes CASSSKLGLGYTGELFF.

The J gene is TRBJ2-7, the V gene TRBV9; TRBD1 matches 7 bases. Trimming cost V 3 bases and J 2 bases; bases outside gene matches: 5. The germline gives CDR1 SGDLS, CDR2 YYNGEE. The CDR3 is 14 residues long. Here the CDR3 reads CASSATGQTYEQYF. The CDR3 nucleotides are TGTGCCAGCAGCGCGACGGGACAGACCTACGAGCAGTACTTC.